The 16 T cell receptor beta chains in this list originate from one sample, sequenced in a study of blood T cell repertoires in COVID-19. Repertoires were generated with immunoSEQ multiplex PCR, while TCRdb's copy carries only in-frame clones and drops some. This table has fewer than 200,000 clones, around four fifths appearing once. Sequencing used peripheral blood. The receptors stem from a woman aged 80 or over with COVID-19, enrolled during active disease.

The chain combines TRBV6-5 with TRBJ1-1, with 7 bases identical to TRBD1. The V and J ends lost 3 bases and 5 bases, in that order; junction bases with no gene match: 6. CDR3 length: 14 amino acids. Looked up from germline, CDR1 is MNHEY and CDR2 is SVGAGI. CDR3 DNA sequence: TGTGCCAGCAGTTATGACAGGGTAAGGACTGAAGCTTTCTTT. Translation gives CASSYDRVRTEAFF.

The rearrangement links TRBV9 to TRBJ1-2, with TRBD1 matching 8 bases. The trim removed 4 bases at V and 3 bases at J, leaving 8 bases unmatched. Germline V CDR1 and CDR2: SGDLS, YYNGEE. This CDR3 has 15 amino acids. DNA of the CDR3: TGTGCCAGCAGCCCGTCGACAGGGGCGGACTATGGCTACACCTTC. Encoded protein: CASSPSTGADYGYTF.

V usage is TRBV19 and J usage is TRBJ1-1, with TRBD1 matching over 11 bases. The CDR3 totals 14 residues. The germline CDR1 and CDR2 sequences are LNHDA and SQIVND (reference sequence). V lost 5 bases to trimming and J lost 7 bases; unmatched junction nucleotides: 6. The CDR3 is CASSPGQGAGEAFF. The CDR3 DNA sequence: TGTGCCAGTAGTCCTGGACAGGGGGCCGGTGAAGCTTTCTTT.

This clone was seen once. The chain joins TRBV5-1 to TRBJ1-4; unclear D gene. This CDR3 spans 11 amino acids. Trimming removed 6 bases from V and 7 bases from J, with 7 bases in between. Per germline, CDR1 SGHRS and CDR2 YFSETQ. The CDR3 loop is CASTNGEKLFF. The CDR3 region has the DNA TGCGCCAGCACCAACGGTGAAAAACTGTTTTTT.

This clone is a singleton in its sample. This chain connects TRBV18 to TRBJ2-7; tentative D call: TRBD2 (6 bases). The CDR3 is 13 residues long. The germline V gene encodes CDR1 KGHSH and CDR2 LQKENI. V shed 5 bases and J shed 6 bases, with 14 bases lying between them. In DNA, the CDR3 is TGTGCCAGCTCAGTCCGGGAGTATGCCGAGCAGTACTTC. This gives the protein CASSVREYAEQYF.

V usage is TRBV5-1 and J usage is TRBJ2-7, with D possibly matching TRBD2 (6 bases). CDR3 size: 13 residues. From germline, CDR1 is SGHRS and CDR2 YFSETQ. Trimming took off 0 bases at V and 6 bases at J, with 10 bases between the two ends. For the CDR3, the DNA is TGCGCCAGCAGCTTGGGGGGGACTTTCGAGCAGTACTTC. Protein product: CASSLGGTFEQYF.

This clone was counted a single time. This sequence joins TRBV5-4 and TRBJ2-7; 7 bases agree with TRBD2. The CDR3 runs to 16 residues. The germline CDR1 and CDR2 sequences are SGHNT and YYREEE (reference sequence). V shed 4 bases, J shed 4 bases, and the junction held 14 bases outside the gene matches. The CDR3 spells CASSPTVAGERYEQYF. CDR3 coding DNA: TGTGCCAGCAGCCCGACAGTGGCGGGAGAGAGGTACGAGCAGTACTTC.

The chain is built from TRBV20-1 and TRBJ2-5; perhaps TRBD2 as D (5 bases). V lost 1 base, J lost 11 bases, and 11 bases lay in between. CDR1 is DFQATT and CDR2 is SNEGSKA in the germline V gene (reference sequence). The CDR3 length is 11 residues. The CDR3, as DNA: TGCAGTGCTAGAGGTGGGAGTTGGCAGTACTTC. Protein: CSARGGSWQYF.

The chain recombines TRBV3-1 (or the pseudogene TRBV3-2) with TRBJ1-5; 9 positions match TRBD1. This CDR3 has 15 amino acids. V was pared by 3 bases and J by 6 bases, with 6 bases of the junction left unmatched. Germline CDR1 is LGHDT and CDR2 is YNNKEL (reference sequence). CDR3 bases: TGTGCCAGCAGCCAGATACAGGGGGCGGGTCAGCCCCAGCATTTT. It codes for CASSQIQGAGQPQHF.

J is TRBJ2-1 and V is TRBV11-2, with 8 bases that match TRBD2. The germline V gene has CDR1 SGHAT and CDR2 FQNNGV. Trimming at V came to 5 bases and at J to 0 bases, leaving 3 bases not matched to a gene. The CDR3 loop spans 15 amino acids. The CDR3 DNA reads TGTGCCAGCAGCCTACTAGCGGCCTCCTACAATGAGCAGTTCTTC. Its protein is CASSLLAASYNEQFF.

The V call is TRBV5-4, the J call TRBJ2-1, with 8 bases fitting TRBD2. The CDR3 loop spans 16 amino acids. Germline CDR1 is SGHNT and CDR2 is YYREEE (reference sequence). Germline trimming cut 3 bases from V and 6 bases from J; bases unmatched to any gene: 11. In DNA form, the CDR3 reads TGTGCCAGCAGCTCCCCTAGTAGCGGGGTAGCCAATGAGCAGTTCTTC. It yields the protein CASSSPSSGVANEQFF.

The chain carries TRBV9 and TRBJ2-3; tentative D call: TRBD1 (5 bases). V lost 4 bases to trimming and J lost 4 bases, with 13 bases between them. Germline lookup yields CDR1 SGDLS and CDR2 YYNGEE. This CDR3 has 14 amino acids. CDR3 nucleotide sequence: TGTGCCAGCAGCCCTATGACAGTTCCAGATACGCAGTATTTT. This gives the protein CASSPMTVPDTQYF.

This clone was seen once. V usage is TRBV5-1 and J usage is TRBJ1-1, with 10 bases that match TRBD1. Trimming took 4 bases from V and 10 from J; bases not matched to a gene: 10. Per germline, CDR1 SGHRS and CDR2 YFSETQ. The CDR3 runs 14 residues. For the CDR3, the DNA is TGCGCCAGCAGCGCGGGAGGGACAGGGGATGGAGCTTTCTTT. As protein: CASSAGGTGDGAFF.

The chain is built from TRBV6-5 and TRBJ2-5, with 8 bases matching TRBD2. This CDR3 region has 15 residues. The ends lost 4 bases at V and 4 bases at J; junction bases unmatched: 8. Germline CDR1 is MNHEY and CDR2 is SVGAGI. CDR3 in amino acids: CASSSAGGGRETQYF. The CDR3 nucleotides read TGTGCCAGCAGTTCCGCGGGGGGAGGGAGAGAGACCCAGTACTTC.

In its sample, this clone was seen once. The V gene is TRBV3-1 (or the pseudogene TRBV3-2), the J gene TRBJ1-6; TRBD1 agrees at 7 bases. The CDR3 runs to 16 residues. The germline V gene encodes CDR1 LGHDT and CDR2 YNNKEL (reference sequence). V lost 8 bases and J lost 7; bases outside the gene matches: 14. CDR3 nucleotide sequence: TGTGCCAGCCGAGGGGGCGGGGGGGCTAAGAATTCACCCCTCCACTTT. Its translation is CASRGGGGAKNSPLHF.

The chain is built from TRBV12-3 or TRBV12-4 and TRBJ1-5; 8 bases align to TRBD1. V shed 7 bases, J shed 7 bases, and the junction held 6 bases outside the gene matches. This CDR3 comprises 13 residues. The CDR3 sequence: CASTGQGGQPQHF. The CDR3 DNA is TGTGCCAGCACCGGACAGGGCGGACAGCCCCAGCATTTT.